These 29 T cell receptor beta chains came from one sample sequenced in a study of blood T cell repertoires in COVID-19. TCRdb's copy holds only in-frame clones and misses some; the assay was immunoSEQ multiplex PCR. In the table there are 350,000 to 500,000 clones, 70% to 90% of which are singletons. Sequencing used peripheral blood. These TCRs come from a man aged 18 to 30 with COVID-19, enrolled during active disease.

The rearrangement joins TRBV19 to TRBJ2-7; 7 nucleotides agree with TRBD1. CDR1 is LNHDA, CDR2 SQIVND, per germline (reference sequence). The CDR3 extends over 15 amino acids. J lost 3 bases, V lost 6 bases, and 11 bases had no gene match. The CDR3 DNA sequence: TGTGCCAGTAGAAAGCAGGAACAGGGGTACTACGAGCAGTACTTC. Protein: CASRKQEQGYYEQYF.

The genes are TRBV14 and TRBJ2-2, with 11 positions matching TRBD1. The CDR3 is made up of 15 amino acids. Per the germline V gene, CDR1 is SGHDN and CDR2 is FVKESK. The ends lost 5 bases at V and 5 bases at J; junction bases unmatched: 4. As DNA, the CDR3 is TGTGCCAGCAGCTCGGACAGGGGGCTGACCGGGGAGCTGTTTTTT. Amino acid sequence: CASSSDRGLTGELFF.

The chain joins TRBV6-5 to TRBJ1-6; D gene ambiguous. CDR1 MNHEY and CDR2 SVGAGI come from the germline V gene. The CDR3 runs to 13 residues. V dropped 3 bases and J dropped 12 bases, with 12 bases sitting between them. CDR3 in DNA: TGTGCCAGCAGTTATGACCCGGGTTTACCCCTCCACTTT. Encoded protein: CASSYDPGLPLHF.

The chain couples TRBV5-4 to TRBJ2-2; D is perhaps TRBD1 (6 bases). V was clipped by 4 bases and J by 3 bases, with 10 bases between them. The germline gives CDR1 SGHNT, CDR2 YYREEE (reference sequence). CDR3 length: 14 amino acids. CDR3 coding DNA: TGTGCCAGCAGCGCGGACAGATACACCGGGGAGCTGTTTTTT. This encodes CASSADRYTGELFF.

This clone occurred once. V is TRBV21-1 and J is TRBJ1-6; the table gives TRBD1 as D, unverified against the DNA. TRBV21-1 is termed a pseudogene. CDR3 size: 13 residues. CDR3 nucleotides: TGTGCCAGCCCACCCGGGACAGGGATACTCCTCCACTTT. As protein: CASPPGTGILLHF.

The J gene is TRBJ2-3, the V gene TRBV5-1; D remains unclear. Trimming pared 3 bases from V and 2 bases from J, leaving 13 bases between. Germline lookup yields CDR1 SGHRS and CDR2 YFSETQ. The CDR3 runs 15 residues. CDR3 nucleotide sequence: TGCGCCAGCAGCTCGGGTGTGGTCCTCACAGATACGCAGTATTTT. Protein: CASSSGVVLTDTQYF.

The chain joins TRBV11-2 to TRBJ2-7, with a possible D match to TRBD2 (6 bases). CDR1 is SGHAT and CDR2 is FQNNGV in the germline V gene. This CDR3 is 14 amino acids long. V was clipped by 5 bases and J by 3 bases, with 14 bases between them. CDR3 residues: CASSLRPGDYEQYF. The CDR3 DNA follows: TGTGCCAGCAGCCTAAGACCGGGGGACTACGAGCAGTACTTC.

This clone showed up many times. This chain joins TRBV12-5 and TRBJ1-6; the match to TRBD1 covers 11 bases. The CDR3 is made up of 15 amino acids. The germline CDR1 and CDR2 sequences are LGHNT and FRNRAP. With V trimmed by 6 bases and J by 10 bases, 8 bases remained unmatched. In nucleotides, the CDR3 is TGTGCTAGTGGCTATGGACAGGGGGCGGACTCACCCCTCCACTTT. Its translation: CASGYGQGADSPLHF.

V is TRBV14 and J is TRBJ2-5; D may be TRBD2 (6 bases). Per the germline V gene, CDR1 is SGHDN and CDR2 is FVKESK. This CDR3 has 14 residues. Trimming stripped 5 bases from V and 4 bases from J, with 14 bases between. The DNA of the CDR3 is TGTGCCAGCAGCGGGAGGAGTAGGTTAGAGACCCAGTACTTC. Translated: CASSGRSRLETQYF.

J is TRBJ1-5 and V is TRBV5-6, with D maybe TRBD1 (6 bases). This CDR3 comprises 15 residues. V dropped 3 bases and J dropped 9 bases, with 19 bases sitting between them. Per germline, CDR1 SGHDT and CDR2 YYEEEE. CDR3 DNA: TGTGCCAGCAGCTCCGGACAGCTTACCTCTGGGCCCCAGCATTTT. Protein: CASSSGQLTSGPQHF. The whole variable domain, remainder taken from reference TRBV5-6 and TRBJ1-5, is DAGVTQSPTHLIKTRGQQVTLRCSPKSGHDTVSWYQQALGQGPQFIFQYYEEEERQRGNFPDRFSGHQFPNYSSELNVNALLLGDSALYLCASSSGQLTSGPQHFGDGTRLSIL.

V usage is TRBV7-9 and J usage is TRBJ2-7, with 8 bases lining up with TRBD2. Germline CDR1 is SEHNR and CDR2 is FQNEAQ (reference sequence). CDR3 length: 16 amino acids. J lost 6 bases, V lost 5 bases, and 15 bases had no gene match. The CDR3: CASSKRVGTSLGEQYF. The CDR3 nucleotides read TGTGCCAGCAGCAAAAGGGTGGGGACTAGTCTAGGCGAGCAGTACTTC.

This chain connects TRBV19 to TRBJ2-6, with TRBD1 identical over 9 bases. Germline V CDR1 and CDR2: LNHDA, SQIVND (reference sequence). The CDR3 sequence is 17 residues long. The V gene end was trimmed by 6 bases and the J gene end by 0 bases; junction bases not matched to a gene: 6. CDR3 coding DNA: TGTGCCAGTAGGGGACAGGGAACCCGCTCTGGGGCCAACGTCCTGACTTTC. Translation gives CASRGQGTRSGANVLTF.

V gene TRBV5-1 combines with J gene TRBJ2-3, with D possibly being TRBD1 (5 bases). CDR1 SGHRS and CDR2 YFSETQ come from the germline V gene. The CDR3 is made up of 14 amino acids. Trimming left V 4 bases short and J 4 bases short, with 13 bases between. This CDR3 is CASSLVDTSDTQYF. As DNA, the CDR3 is TGCGCCAGCAGCCTGGTGGACACCTCAGATACGCAGTATTTT.

V and J are TRBV2 and TRBJ1-5; a possible D gene is TRBD1 (5 bases). V lost 8 bases and J 2 bases, leaving 16 bases between the germline ends. This CDR3 is 15 amino acids long. CDR1 is SNHLY and CDR2 is FYNNEI in the germline V gene. The chain's CDR3 is CASSTGGGGNQPQHF. DNA for the CDR3: TGTGCCAGCTCCACTGGGGGAGGGGGCAATCAGCCCCAGCATTTT.

The chain uses TRBV25-1 and TRBJ2-5; 8 nucleotides match TRBD2. The trim removed 6 bases at V and 5 bases at J, leaving 8 bases unmatched. The V gene's germline CDR1 is MGHDK and CDR2 SYGVNS. The CDR3 is 14 residues long. Here the CDR3 reads CASSQGGGKETQYF. In DNA form, the CDR3 reads TGTGCCAGCAGCCAGGGCGGGGGGAAGGAGACCCAGTACTTC. The variable domain in full, completed from reference TRBV25-1 and TRBJ2-5, reads EADIYQTPRYLVIGTGKKITLECSQTMGHDKMYWYQQDPGMELHLIHYSYGVNSTEKGDLSSESTVSRIRTEHFPLTLESARPSHTSQYLCASSQGGGKETQYFGPGTRLLVL.

This clone was seen a handful of times. This chain links TRBV30 with TRBJ2-5; D might be TRBD1 (5 bases). V lost 7 bases, J lost 1 base, and 13 bases lay in between. The CDR3 consists of 13 residues. Germline CDR1 reads GTSNPN; CDR2 reads SVGIG (reference sequence). The chain's CDR3 is CASMRQLQETQYF. CDR3 nucleotide sequence: TGTGCCTCAATGCGACAGCTCCAAGAGACCCAGTACTTC.

This chain joins TRBV5-1 and TRBJ2-7, with a tentative D call TRBD1 (5 bases). The germline V gene encodes CDR1 SGHRS and CDR2 YFSETQ. CDR3 length equals 15 residues. V was trimmed by 0 bases and J by 1 base, leaving 11 bases between them. The DNA for the CDR3 is TGCGCCAGCAGCTTGGCAGGGCAGGAGTCCTACGAGCAGTACTTC. Translation gives CASSLAGQESYEQYF.

The genes are TRBV25-1 and TRBJ1-5; 8 bases fit TRBD1. The CDR3 spans 13 residues. Germline lookup yields CDR1 MGHDK and CDR2 SYGVNS. The trim removed 6 bases at V and 4 bases at J, leaving 2 bases unmatched. The CDR3 spells CASRGTGNQPQHF. The CDR3 DNA reads as TGTGCCAGCAGGGGGACAGGTAATCAGCCCCAGCATTTT.

The V call is TRBV6-5, the J call TRBJ1-1, with D possibly TRBD1 on 5 matching bases. Germline V gene lookup returns CDR1 MNHEY and CDR2 SVGAGI. The CDR3 sequence is 13 residues long. V gave up 5 bases and J gave up 2 bases, with 9 bases separating them. The CDR3 DNA sequence: TGTGCCAGCAGTCTGACAGATAACACTGAAGCTTTCTTT. Protein product: CASSLTDNTEAFF.

The chain links TRBV5-4 to TRBJ1-2; 7 nucleotides line up with TRBD1. V gave up 4 bases and J gave up 6 bases; unmatched junction bases: 9. CDR1 is SGHNT, CDR2 YYREEE, per germline (reference sequence). This CDR3 region has 14 residues. The CDR3 here is CASSHGTEFNGYTF. CDR3 nucleotide sequence: TGTGCCAGCAGCCACGGGACAGAATTTAATGGCTACACCTTC. Full variable domain (rest looked up from reference TRBV5-4 and TRBJ1-2): ETGVTQSPTHLIKTRGQQVTLRCSSQSGHNTVSWYQQALGQGPQFIFQYYREEENGRGNFPPRFSGLQFPNYSSELNVNALELDDSALYLCASSHGTEFNGYTFGSGTRLTVV.

CDR3 protein: CASSYIARDYGYTF. CDR3 nucleotide sequence: TGTGCCAGCAGTTACATCGCCCGGGACTATGGCTACACCTTC. The chain carries TRBV6-5 and TRBJ1-2; D uncertain. Germline V gene lookup returns CDR1 MNHEY and CDR2 SVGAGI. This CDR3 is 14 amino acids long. Trimming removed 2 bases at V and 3 bases at J, with 10 bases between.

The chain uses TRBV5-1 and TRBJ2-7; weak D call: TRBD2 (6 bases). This CDR3 is 15 amino acids long. V lost 2 bases and J 0 bases, leaving 12 bases between the germline ends. Germline V gives CDR1 SGHRS, CDR2 YFSETQ. The CDR3 protein is CASSLGGTSSYEQYF. CDR3 sequence (DNA): TGCGCCAGCAGCTTAGGCGGGACGAGCTCCTACGAGCAGTACTTC.

This chain connects TRBV18 to TRBJ2-1, with 9 nucleotides matching TRBD1. With V trimmed by 0 bases and J by 3 bases, 6 bases remained unmatched. This CDR3 comprises 17 residues. Germline CDR1 and CDR2: KGHSH and LQKENI. The CDR3 DNA follows: TGTGCCAGCTCACCACCGAAGCCGGACAGGGGCTACAATGAGCAGTTCTTC. Amino acid sequence: CASSPPKPDRGYNEQFF.

The genes are TRBV20-1 and TRBJ1-3; 9 bases line up with TRBD1. V was clipped by 5 bases and J by 7 bases; unmatched bases: 0. The CDR3 has 11 residues. CDR1 is DFQATT and CDR2 is SNEGSKA in the germline V gene (reference sequence). The DNA of the CDR3 is TGCAGTGCTGGACAGGGGAACACCATATATTTT. Its translation: CSAGQGNTIYF.

V and J are TRBV25-1 and TRBJ1-3; TRBD1 matches at 7 bases. In germline, CDR1 is MGHDK, CDR2 SYGVNS. This CDR3 comprises 15 residues. J was trimmed by 2 bases and V by 4 bases; bases with no gene match: 5. The CDR3 spells CASSVQGTPGNTIYF. As DNA, the CDR3 is TGTGCCAGCAGTGTACAGGGGACGCCTGGAAACACCATATATTTT.

The chain recombines TRBV10-1 with TRBJ1-1; D perhaps matches TRBD1 (5 bases). The CDR3 has 13 amino acids. The germline V gene encodes CDR1 WNHNN and CDR2 SYGVQD (reference sequence). Trimming pared 6 bases from V and 8 bases from J, leaving 16 bases between. CDR3 bases: TGCGCCAGCAGCCCGCTACTACAGGCGGAAGCTTTCTTT. Translated, it gives CASSPLLQAEAFF.

Only a few counts were recorded for this clone. The J gene is TRBJ1-1, the V gene TRBV18; possible D gene TRBD1, 6 bases. The CDR3 consists of 13 residues. V was shortened by 3 bases and J by 7 bases, with 12 bases between the two germline ends. The germline CDR1 and CDR2 sequences are KGHSH and LQKENI. The CDR3 protein is CASSPGHRNEAFF. As DNA, the CDR3 is TGTGCCAGCTCACCGGGACATCGGAATGAAGCTTTCTTT.

The gene calls are TRBV7-7 and TRBJ2-5, with 9 bases lining up with TRBD1. Germline-derived CDR1 and CDR2 are SSHAT and FNYEAQ (reference sequence). The CDR3 runs 18 residues. Trimming took 1 base from V and 5 from J; bases not matched to a gene: 14. CDR3 DNA: TGTGCCAGCAGCTTAGGGGTAACAGGGGGCTTCGAGAGGGAGACCCAGTACTTC. Translation gives CASSLGVTGGFERETQYF.

This chain connects TRBV3-1 (or the pseudogene TRBV3-2) to TRBJ2-5; 11 bases are shared with TRBD2. The CDR3 sequence is 16 residues long. CDR1 LGHDT and CDR2 YNNKEL come from the germline V gene (reference sequence). The trim removed 5 bases at V and 2 bases at J, leaving 7 bases unmatched. The CDR3 region has the DNA TGTGCCAGCAGCTCAGCCGGGACTAGCGGACAAGAGACCCAGTACTTC. Its translation is CASSSAGTSGQETQYF.